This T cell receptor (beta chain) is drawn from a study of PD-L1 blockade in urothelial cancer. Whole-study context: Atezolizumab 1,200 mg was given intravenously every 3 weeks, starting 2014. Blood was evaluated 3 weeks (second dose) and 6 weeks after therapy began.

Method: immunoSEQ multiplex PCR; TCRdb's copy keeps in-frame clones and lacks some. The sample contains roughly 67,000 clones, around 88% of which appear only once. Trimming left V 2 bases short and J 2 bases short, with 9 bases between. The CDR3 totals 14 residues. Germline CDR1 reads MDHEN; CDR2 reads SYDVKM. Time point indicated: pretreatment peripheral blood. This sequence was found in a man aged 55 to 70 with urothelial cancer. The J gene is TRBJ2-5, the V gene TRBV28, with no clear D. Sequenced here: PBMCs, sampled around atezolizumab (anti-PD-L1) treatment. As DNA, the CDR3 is TGTGCCAGCAGTTTAGCGGCAGAGCAAGAGACCCAGTACTTC. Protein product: CASSLAAEQETQYF.